Sequencing of this T cell receptor (beta chain) was carried out in a study of blood T cell repertoires in COVID-19. Data came from immunoSEQ multiplex PCR; TCRdb stores just in-frame clones and leaves some out. Of 64,000 or so clones in the sample, around 73% were seen once. The CDR3 extends over 15 amino acids. With V trimmed by 5 bases and J by 1 base, 3 bases remained unmatched. CDR1 and CDR2 from the germline V gene are LNHDA and SQIVND (reference sequence). The clonotype originates from a man older than 75 with acute or convalescent COVID-19. The chain uses TRBV19 and TRBJ2-3; 10 bases match TRBD2. Sequencing was performed on peripheral blood. CDR3 sequence: CASSEGLAGTDTQYF. For the CDR3, the DNA is TGTGCCAGTAGTGAAGGACTAGCGGGCACAGATACGCAGTATTTT.